The rows below give T cell receptor beta chains drawn from one sample of a study of blood T cells in healthy people across ages. TCRdb analysed the 5' RACE reads with MiXCR anew, one entry per CDR3 protein. This table holds 1.5 million to 2 million distinct CDR3 sequences, approximately 50% found once. The sample was blood. The receptor source for this set is a woman between 35 and 50 years old in good health. Both conserved end residues are part of each CDR3. D genes are given only for firm matches. A clone size is listed for some rows: how often the clone was seen (once, few, many), or a class if it is expanded.

CDR3nt: TGTGCCAGCAGCCAGAGCGATGGGGTCGAGCAGTACTTC
CDR3aa: CASSQSDGVEQYF
j_gene: TRBJ2-7
d_gene: NA
v_gene: TRBV4-2
abundance: few

CDR3nt: TGTGCCAGCAGCCAAGTGACTAGCGGGGCCGGGTTGGAGACCCAGTACTTC
CDR3aa: CASSQVTSGAGLETQYF
j_gene: TRBJ2-5
d_gene: TRBD2
v_gene: TRBV4-2
abundance: NA

CDR3nt: TGCAGTGCTAGCTCTAGCGGGGGTGTCGCTGAGCAGTTCTTC
CDR3aa: CSASSSGGVAEQFF
j_gene: TRBJ2-1
d_gene: TRBD2
v_gene: TRBV20-1
abundance: few

CDR3nt: TGCAGCGTTGGTAGTGCAACTAATGAAAAACTGTTTTTT
CDR3aa: CSVGSATNEKLFF
j_gene: TRBJ1-4
d_gene: NA
v_gene: TRBV29-1
abundance: few

CDR3nt: TGCAGTGCAGGGACAGGGCAGGACACTGAAGCTTTCTTT
CDR3aa: CSAGTGQDTEAFF
j_gene: TRBJ1-1
d_gene: TRBD1
v_gene: TRBV20-1
abundance: NA

CDR3nt: TGTGCCAGCAGTTTTTTGGACCTTGGAGCTTTCTTT
CDR3aa: CASSFLDLGAFF
j_gene: TRBJ1-1
d_gene: NA
v_gene: TRBV28
abundance: NA

CDR3nt: TGTGCCACCAGCGAAGGAGCCAAAAACATTCAGTACTTC
CDR3aa: CATSEGAKNIQYF
j_gene: TRBJ2-4
d_gene: NA
v_gene: TRBV15
abundance: NA

CDR3nt: TGTGCCAGCAGTGCAACATCACAAAGGGCAAATGAGCAGTACTTC
CDR3aa: CASSATSQRANEQYF
j_gene: TRBJ2-4
d_gene: NA
v_gene: TRBV6-1
abundance: NA

CDR3nt: TGCGCCAGCAGCCCTACACCTGAGACTAGTAGGGAGACCCAGTACTTC
CDR3aa: CASSPTPETSRETQYF
j_gene: TRBJ2-5
d_gene: NA
v_gene: TRBV4-3
abundance: NA

CDR3nt: TGTGCCAGCAGTTACACAGGGGCAGTGCAGTACTTC
CDR3aa: CASSYTGAVQYF
j_gene: TRBJ2-5
d_gene: TRBD1
v_gene: TRBV2
abundance: NA

CDR3nt: TGCAGTGCTTGGGACTCGAGCTCCTACAATGAGCAGTTCTTC
CDR3aa: CSAWDSSSYNEQFF
j_gene: TRBJ2-1
d_gene: NA
v_gene: TRBV20-1
abundance: NA

CDR3nt: TGCAGTGCTAGACTTTGGCTAGCGGGGTTCGATGAGCAGTTCTTC
CDR3aa: CSARLWLAGFDEQFF
j_gene: TRBJ2-1
d_gene: TRBD2
v_gene: TRBV20-1
abundance: NA

CDR3nt: TGTGCCAGCAGCCAGGGTTTAAATGAAAAACTGTTTTTT
CDR3aa: CASSQGLNEKLFF
j_gene: TRBJ1-4
d_gene: NA
v_gene: TRBV4-1
abundance: NA

CDR3nt: TGTGCCAGCAGTCCAAGGACAGGAGCGGAGTACTTC
CDR3aa: CASSPRTGAEYF
j_gene: TRBJ2-4
d_gene: TRBD1
v_gene: TRBV28
abundance: NA

CDR3nt: TGTGCCAGCAGTGAGGGGCCAGGGACCCGAAAAGAGACCCAGTACTTC
CDR3aa: CASSEGPGTRKETQYF
j_gene: TRBJ2-5
d_gene: NA
v_gene: TRBV6-1
abundance: once

CDR3nt: TGTGCCAGCAGCTTAGGGGCGACAGTAGACGAGCAGTACTTC
CDR3aa: CASSLGATVDEQYF
j_gene: TRBJ2-7
d_gene: NA
v_gene: TRBV5-5
abundance: NA

CDR3nt: TGTGCCGGCAGCCCACGTTCAGCCGGGGGATTACAAGAGACCCAGTACTTC
CDR3aa: CAGSPRSAGGLQETQYF
j_gene: TRBJ2-5
d_gene: NA
v_gene: TRBV9
abundance: NA

CDR3nt: TGTGCCAGCGCATGGGACCTCCAAGAGACCCAGTACTTC
CDR3aa: CASAWDLQETQYF
j_gene: TRBJ2-5
d_gene: NA
v_gene: TRBV6-1
abundance: NA

CDR3nt: TGTGCCAGCAGCTTAAACAGGGCCCTCTACGAGCAGTACTTC
CDR3aa: CASSLNRALYEQYF
j_gene: TRBJ2-7
d_gene: NA
v_gene: TRBV7-2
abundance: few

CDR3nt: TGCAGTGCTAGAGCGGGGCGACCTAACTATGGCTACACCTTC
CDR3aa: CSARAGRPNYGYTF
j_gene: TRBJ1-2
d_gene: NA
v_gene: TRBV20-1
abundance: NA

CDR3nt: TGTGCCAGCAACGGACAGGGGGAAGGGACCCAGTACTTC
CDR3aa: CASNGQGEGTQYF
j_gene: TRBJ2-5
d_gene: TRBD1
v_gene: TRBV5-6
abundance: NA

CDR3nt: TGCGCCAGCAGCCAAGTTGGCCCCAATGAGCAGTACTTC
CDR3aa: CASSQVGPNEQYF
j_gene: TRBJ2-7
d_gene: NA
v_gene: TRBV4-3
abundance: NA

CDR3nt: TGTGCCAGCAGTTATCTAGCGGGGAAATCAGATACGCAGTATTTT
CDR3aa: CASSYLAGKSDTQYF
j_gene: TRBJ2-3
d_gene: TRBD2
v_gene: TRBV12-3/TRBV12-4
abundance: NA